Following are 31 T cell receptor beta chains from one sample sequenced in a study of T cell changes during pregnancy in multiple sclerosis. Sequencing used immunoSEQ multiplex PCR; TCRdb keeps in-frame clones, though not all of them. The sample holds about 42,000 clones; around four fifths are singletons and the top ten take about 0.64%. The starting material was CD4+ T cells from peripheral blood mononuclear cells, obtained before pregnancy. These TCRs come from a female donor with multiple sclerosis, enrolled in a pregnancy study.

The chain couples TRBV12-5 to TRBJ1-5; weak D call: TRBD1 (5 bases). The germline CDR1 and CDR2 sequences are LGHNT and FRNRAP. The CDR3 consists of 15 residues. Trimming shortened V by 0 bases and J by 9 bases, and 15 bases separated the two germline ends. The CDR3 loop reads CASGLVQQADRPQHF. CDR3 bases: TGTGCTAGTGGTTTGGTACAACAGGCCGATCGGCCCCAGCATTTT.

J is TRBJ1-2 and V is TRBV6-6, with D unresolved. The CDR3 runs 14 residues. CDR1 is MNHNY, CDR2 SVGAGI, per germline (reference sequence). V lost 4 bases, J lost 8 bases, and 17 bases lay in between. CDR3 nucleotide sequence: TGTGCCAGCAGTTCCAGATGGACGGCGGGGGGCTACACCTTC. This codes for CASSSRWTAGGYTF.

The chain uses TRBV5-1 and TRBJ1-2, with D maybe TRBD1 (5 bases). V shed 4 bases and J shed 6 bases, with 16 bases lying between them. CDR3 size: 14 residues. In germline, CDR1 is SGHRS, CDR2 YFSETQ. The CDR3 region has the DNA TGCGCCAGCAGCCCCGGTTGGGGGACTGATGGCTACACCTTC. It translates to CASSPGWGTDGYTF. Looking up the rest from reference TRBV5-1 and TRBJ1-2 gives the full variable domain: KAGVTQTPRYLIKTRGQQVTLSCSPISGHRSVSWYQQTPGQGLQFLFEYFSETQRNKGNFPGRFSGRQFSNSRSEMNVSTLELGDSALYLCASSPGWGTDGYTFGSGTRLTVV.

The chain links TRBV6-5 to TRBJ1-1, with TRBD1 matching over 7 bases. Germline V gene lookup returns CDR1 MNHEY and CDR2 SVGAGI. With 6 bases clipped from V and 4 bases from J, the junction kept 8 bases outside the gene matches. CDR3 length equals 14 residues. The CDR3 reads CASSRDSRPTEAFF. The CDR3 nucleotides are TGTGCCAGCAGCCGGGACAGCCGGCCCACTGAAGCTTTCTTT.

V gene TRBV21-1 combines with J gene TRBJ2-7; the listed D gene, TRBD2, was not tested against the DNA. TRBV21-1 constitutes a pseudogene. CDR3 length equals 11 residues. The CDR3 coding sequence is TGTGCCAGCAGCAAACCGGACGAGCAGTACTTC. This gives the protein CASSKPDEQYF.

The CDR3 here is CASSLAPDRSYGYTF. The CDR3 DNA reads TGTGCCAGCAGCTTGGCCCCGGACAGAAGCTATGGCTACACCTTC. This chain uses TRBV5-5 with TRBJ1-2, with a weak D call TRBD1 (6 bases). CDR1 and CDR2 from the germline V gene are SGHKS and YYEKEE (reference sequence). The CDR3 totals 15 residues. The V gene lost 0 bases and the J gene lost 4 bases, with 13 bases spanning the gap.

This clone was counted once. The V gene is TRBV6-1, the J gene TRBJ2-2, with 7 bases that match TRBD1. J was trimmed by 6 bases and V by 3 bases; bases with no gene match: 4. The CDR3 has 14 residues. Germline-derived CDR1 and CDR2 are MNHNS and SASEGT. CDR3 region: CASSETGSSGELFF. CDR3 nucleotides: TGTGCCAGCAGTGAGACAGGGTCCTCCGGGGAGCTGTTTTTT.

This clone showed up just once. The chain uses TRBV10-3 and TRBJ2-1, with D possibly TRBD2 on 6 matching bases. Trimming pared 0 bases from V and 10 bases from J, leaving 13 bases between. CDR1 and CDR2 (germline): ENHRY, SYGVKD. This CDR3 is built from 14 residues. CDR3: CAISESVGGYEQFF. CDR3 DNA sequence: TGTGCCATCAGTGAGTCAGTGGGAGGTTACGAGCAGTTCTTC.

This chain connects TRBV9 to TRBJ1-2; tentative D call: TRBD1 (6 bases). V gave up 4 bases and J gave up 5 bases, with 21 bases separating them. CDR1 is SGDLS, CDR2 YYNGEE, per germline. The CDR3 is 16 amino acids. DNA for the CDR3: TGTGCCAGCAGCCCCGCCCTGGACAGAAAGACTTATGGCTACACCTTC. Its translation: CASSPALDRKTYGYTF.

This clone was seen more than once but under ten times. The CDR3 coding sequence is TGTGCCAGCAGTTTCGGGGACAGGGTCGTAGGCTACACCTTC. Protein: CASSFGDRVVGYTF. V and J are TRBV27 and TRBJ1-2; 9 nucleotides align to TRBD1. The germline V gene has CDR1 MNHEY and CDR2 SMNVEV (reference sequence). V was pared by 3 bases and J by 8 bases, with 7 bases of the junction left unmatched. The length of the CDR3 is 14 residues.

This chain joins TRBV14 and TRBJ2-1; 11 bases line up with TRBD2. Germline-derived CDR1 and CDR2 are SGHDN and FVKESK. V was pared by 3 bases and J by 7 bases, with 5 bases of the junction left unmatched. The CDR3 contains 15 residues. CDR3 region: CASSHRLAGRNEQFF. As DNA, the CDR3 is TGTGCCAGCAGCCATAGACTAGCGGGACGGAATGAGCAGTTCTTC.

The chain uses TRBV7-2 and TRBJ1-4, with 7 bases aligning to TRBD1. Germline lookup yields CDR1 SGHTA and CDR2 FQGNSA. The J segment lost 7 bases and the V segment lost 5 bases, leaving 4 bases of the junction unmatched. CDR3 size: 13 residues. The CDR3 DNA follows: TGTGCCAGCAGCCGGGACAGAGGTGAAAAACTGTTTTTT. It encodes CASSRDRGEKLFF.

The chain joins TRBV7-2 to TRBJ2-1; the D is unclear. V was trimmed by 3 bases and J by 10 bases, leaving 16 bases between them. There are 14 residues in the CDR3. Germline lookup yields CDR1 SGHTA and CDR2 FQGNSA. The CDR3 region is CASSFSSVPQEQFF. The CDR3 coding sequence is TGTGCCAGCAGCTTTTCATCAGTCCCGCAAGAGCAGTTCTTC.

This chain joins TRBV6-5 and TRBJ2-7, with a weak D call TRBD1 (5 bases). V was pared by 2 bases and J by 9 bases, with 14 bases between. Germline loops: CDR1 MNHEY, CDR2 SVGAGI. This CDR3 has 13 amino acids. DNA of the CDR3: TGTGCCAGCAGTTACGATAGATTACAGGCGCAGTACTTC. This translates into CASSYDRLQAQYF.

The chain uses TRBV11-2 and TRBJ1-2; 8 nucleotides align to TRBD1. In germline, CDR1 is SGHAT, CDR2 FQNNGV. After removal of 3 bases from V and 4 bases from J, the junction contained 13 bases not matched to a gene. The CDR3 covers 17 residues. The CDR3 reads CASSFEGLRGRGYGYTF. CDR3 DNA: TGTGCCAGCAGCTTCGAGGGTCTCAGGGGGCGCGGCTATGGCTACACCTTC.

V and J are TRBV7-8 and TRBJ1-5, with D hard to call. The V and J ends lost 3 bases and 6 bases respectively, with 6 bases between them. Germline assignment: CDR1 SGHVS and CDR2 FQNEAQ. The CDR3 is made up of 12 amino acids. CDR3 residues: CASSFLRQPQHF. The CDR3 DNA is TGTGCCAGCAGCTTTCTACGTCAGCCCCAGCATTTT.

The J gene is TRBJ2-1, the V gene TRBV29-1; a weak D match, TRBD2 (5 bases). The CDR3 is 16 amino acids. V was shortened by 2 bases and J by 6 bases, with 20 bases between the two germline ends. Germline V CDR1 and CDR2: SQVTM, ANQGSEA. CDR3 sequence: CSVEFVAGPTPNEQFF. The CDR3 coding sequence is TGCAGCGTTGAATTTGTTGCGGGCCCGACGCCCAATGAGCAGTTCTTC.

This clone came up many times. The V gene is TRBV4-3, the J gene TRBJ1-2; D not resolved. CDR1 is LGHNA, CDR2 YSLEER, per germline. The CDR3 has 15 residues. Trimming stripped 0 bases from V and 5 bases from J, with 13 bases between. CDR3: CASSQDPGREYGYTF. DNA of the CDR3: TGCGCCAGCAGCCAAGACCCCGGACGGGAGTATGGCTACACCTTC.

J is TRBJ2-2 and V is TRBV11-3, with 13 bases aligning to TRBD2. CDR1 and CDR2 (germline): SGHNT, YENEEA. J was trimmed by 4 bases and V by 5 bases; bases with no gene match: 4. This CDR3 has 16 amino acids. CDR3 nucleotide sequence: TGTGCCAGCAGCCCACGGACTAGCGGGAGCACCGGGGAGCTGTTTTTT. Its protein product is CASSPRTSGSTGELFF.

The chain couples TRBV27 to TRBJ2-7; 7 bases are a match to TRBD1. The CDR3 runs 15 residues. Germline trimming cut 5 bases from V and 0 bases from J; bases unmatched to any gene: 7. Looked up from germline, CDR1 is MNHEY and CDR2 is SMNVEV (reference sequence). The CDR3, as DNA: TGTGCCAGCAGTGGAATAACAGGGGCCTCCTACGAGCAGTACTTC. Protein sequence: CASSGITGASYEQYF.

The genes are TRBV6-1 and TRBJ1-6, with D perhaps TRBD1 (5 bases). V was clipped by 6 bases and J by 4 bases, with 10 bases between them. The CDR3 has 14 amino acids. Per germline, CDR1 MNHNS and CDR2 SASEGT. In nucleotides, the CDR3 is TGTGCCAGCAGCTCACAGGAGTATAATTCACCCCTCCACTTT. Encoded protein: CASSSQEYNSPLHF.

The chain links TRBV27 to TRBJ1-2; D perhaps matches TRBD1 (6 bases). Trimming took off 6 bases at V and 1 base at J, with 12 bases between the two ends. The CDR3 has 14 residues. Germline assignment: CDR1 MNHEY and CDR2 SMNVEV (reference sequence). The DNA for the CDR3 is TGTGCCAGCAGCCTTGACAGGAGTAACTATGGCTACACCTTC. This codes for CASSLDRSNYGYTF.

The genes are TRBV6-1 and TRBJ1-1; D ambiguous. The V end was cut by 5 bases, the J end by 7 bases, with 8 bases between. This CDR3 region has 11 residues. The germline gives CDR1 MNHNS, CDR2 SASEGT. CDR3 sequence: CASSYGREAFF. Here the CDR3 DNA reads TGTGCCAGCAGTTACGGTCGTGAAGCTTTCTTT.

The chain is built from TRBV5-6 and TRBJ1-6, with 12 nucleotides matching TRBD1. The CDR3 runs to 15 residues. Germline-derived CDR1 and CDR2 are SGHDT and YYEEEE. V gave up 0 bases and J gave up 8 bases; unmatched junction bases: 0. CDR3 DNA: TGTGCCAGCAGCTTGGGGGACAGGGGGCATTCACCCCTCCACTTT. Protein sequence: CASSLGDRGHSPLHF.

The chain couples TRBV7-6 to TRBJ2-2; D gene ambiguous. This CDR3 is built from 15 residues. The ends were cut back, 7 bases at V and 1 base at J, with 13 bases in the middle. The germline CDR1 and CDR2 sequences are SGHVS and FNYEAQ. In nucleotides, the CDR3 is TGTGCCAGCACCCGTTTAGGCGGGAACACCGGGGAGCTGTTTTTT. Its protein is CASTRLGGNTGELFF.

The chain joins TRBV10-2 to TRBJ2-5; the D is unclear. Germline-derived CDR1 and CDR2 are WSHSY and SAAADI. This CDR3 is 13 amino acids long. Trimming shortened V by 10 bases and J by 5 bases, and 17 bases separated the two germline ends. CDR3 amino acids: CATRLPSLETQYF. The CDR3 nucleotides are TGCGCCACCCGACTCCCCTCGTTGGAGACCCAGTACTTC.

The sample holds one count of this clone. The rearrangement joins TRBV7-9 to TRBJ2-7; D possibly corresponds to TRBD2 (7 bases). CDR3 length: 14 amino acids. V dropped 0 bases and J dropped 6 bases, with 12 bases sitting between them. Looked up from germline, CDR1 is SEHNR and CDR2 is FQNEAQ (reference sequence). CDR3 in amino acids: CASSLARGAIEQYF. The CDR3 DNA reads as TGTGCCAGCAGCTTAGCCCGGGGGGCGATCGAGCAGTACTTC. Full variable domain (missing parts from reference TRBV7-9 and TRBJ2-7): DTGVSQNPRHKITKRGQNVTFRCDPISEHNRLYWYRQTLGQGPEFLTYFQNEAQLEKSRLLSDRFSAERPKGSFSTLEIQRTEQGDSAMYLCASSLARGAIEQYFGPGTRLTVT.

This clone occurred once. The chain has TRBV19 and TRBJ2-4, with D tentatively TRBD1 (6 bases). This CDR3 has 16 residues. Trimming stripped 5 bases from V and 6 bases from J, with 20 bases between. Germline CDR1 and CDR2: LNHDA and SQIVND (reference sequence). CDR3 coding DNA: TGTGCCAGTAGTCGCCGATCGACAACAGGGAGAAACATTCAGTACTTC. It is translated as CASSRRSTTGRNIQYF.

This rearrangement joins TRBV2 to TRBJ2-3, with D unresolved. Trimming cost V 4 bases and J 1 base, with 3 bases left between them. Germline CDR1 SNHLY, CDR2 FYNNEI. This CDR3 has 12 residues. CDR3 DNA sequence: TGTGCCAGCAGTGCGGGCACAGATACGCAGTATTTT. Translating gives CASSAGTDTQYF. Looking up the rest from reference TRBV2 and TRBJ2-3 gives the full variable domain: EPEVTQTPSHQVTQMGQEVILRCVPISNHLYFYWYRQILGQKVEFLVSFYNNEISEKSEIFDDQFSVERPDGSNFTLKIRSTKLEDSAMYFCASSAGTDTQYFGPGTRLTVL.

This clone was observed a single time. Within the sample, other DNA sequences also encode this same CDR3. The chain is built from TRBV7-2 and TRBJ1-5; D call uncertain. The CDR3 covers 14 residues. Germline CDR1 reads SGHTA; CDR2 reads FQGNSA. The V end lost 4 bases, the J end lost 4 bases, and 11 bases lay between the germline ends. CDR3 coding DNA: TGTGCCAGCAGCTACAGACCGGGGAATCAGCCCCAGCATTTT. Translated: CASSYRPGNQPQHF.

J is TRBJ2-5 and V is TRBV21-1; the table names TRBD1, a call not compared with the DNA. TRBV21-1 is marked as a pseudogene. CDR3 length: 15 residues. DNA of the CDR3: TGTGCCAGCAGACCAAAAGGGGAATTAGGGGAGACCCAGTACTTC. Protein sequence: CASRPKGELGETQYF.